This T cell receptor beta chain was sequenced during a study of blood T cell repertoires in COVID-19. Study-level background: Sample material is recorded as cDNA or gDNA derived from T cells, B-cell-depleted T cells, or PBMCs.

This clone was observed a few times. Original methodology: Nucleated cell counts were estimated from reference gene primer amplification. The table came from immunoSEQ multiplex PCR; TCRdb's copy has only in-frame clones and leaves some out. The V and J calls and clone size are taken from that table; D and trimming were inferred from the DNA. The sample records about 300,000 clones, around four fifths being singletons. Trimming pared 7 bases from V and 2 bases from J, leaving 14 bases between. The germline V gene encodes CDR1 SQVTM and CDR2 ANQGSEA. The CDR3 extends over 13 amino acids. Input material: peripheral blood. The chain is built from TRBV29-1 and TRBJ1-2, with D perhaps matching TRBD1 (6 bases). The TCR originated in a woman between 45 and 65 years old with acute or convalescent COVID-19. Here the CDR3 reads CSARDNLNYGYTF. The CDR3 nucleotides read TGCAGCGCCAGGGACAATTTGAACTATGGCTACACCTTC.